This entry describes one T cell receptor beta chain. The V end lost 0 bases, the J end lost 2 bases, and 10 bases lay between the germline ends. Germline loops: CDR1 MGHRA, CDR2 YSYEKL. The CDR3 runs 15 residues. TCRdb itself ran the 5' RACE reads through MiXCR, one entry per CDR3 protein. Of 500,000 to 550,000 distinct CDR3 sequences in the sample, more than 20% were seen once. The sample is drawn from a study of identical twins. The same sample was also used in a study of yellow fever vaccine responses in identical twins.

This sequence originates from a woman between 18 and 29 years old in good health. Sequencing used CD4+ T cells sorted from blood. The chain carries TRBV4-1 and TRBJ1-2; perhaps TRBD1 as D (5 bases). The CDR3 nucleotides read TGCGCCAGCAGCCAAGAGTCAGGGAACAACTATGGCTACACCTTC. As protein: CASSQESGNNYGYTF.